This record concerns one T cell receptor (beta chain) sequence. This CDR3 has 14 amino acids. Germline CDR1 is LGHDT and CDR2 is YNNKEL (reference sequence). J lost 4 bases, V lost 3 bases, and 0 bases had no gene match. The entry originates in a study of blood T cell repertoires in COVID-19. On the study more broadly: Acute and convalescent COVID-19 specimens originated in the United States, Italy and Spain. In each case, the material was cDNA or gDNA derived from T cells, B-cell-depleted T cells, or PBMCs.

Seattle patients were enrolled during active infection and followed longitudinally. In the authors' workflow: Amplification with reference gene primers provided the estimates of nucleated cell counts. Produced via immunoSEQ multiplex PCR; TCRdb's table is partial and in-frame only. D and trimming were read from the DNA, whereas the V and J calls and clone size are those reported in that table. Of approximately 400,000 clones listed, about 91% are singletons. This clonotype was obtained from a woman between 45 and 65 years old with COVID-19, enrolled during active disease. J is TRBJ1-3 and V is TRBV3-1 (or the pseudogene TRBV3-2), with 10 bases fitting TRBD1. Specimen: peripheral blood. CDR3 sequence (DNA): TGTGCCAGCAGCCAGGGACAGGGGGGAAACACCATATATTTT. Its protein product is CASSQGQGGNTIYF.